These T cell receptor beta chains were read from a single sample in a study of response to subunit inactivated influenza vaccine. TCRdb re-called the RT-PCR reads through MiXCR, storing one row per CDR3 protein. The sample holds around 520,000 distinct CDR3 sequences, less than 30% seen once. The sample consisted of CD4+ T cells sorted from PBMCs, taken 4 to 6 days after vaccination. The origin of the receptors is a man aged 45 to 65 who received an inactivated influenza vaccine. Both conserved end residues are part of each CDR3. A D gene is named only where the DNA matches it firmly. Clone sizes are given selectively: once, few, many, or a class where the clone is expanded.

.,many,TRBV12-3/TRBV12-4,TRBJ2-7,CASSFRGPSAYEQYF,TGTGCCAGCAGTTTTCGAGGGCCCTCAGCTTACGAGCAGTACTTC
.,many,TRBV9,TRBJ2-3,CASSVRQTDTQYF,TGTGCCAGCAGCGTCCGACAAACAGATACGCAGTATTTT
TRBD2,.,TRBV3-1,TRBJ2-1,CASSQVRGGHEQFF,TGTGCCAGCAGCCAAGTCCGGGGGGGCCATGAGCAGTTCTTC
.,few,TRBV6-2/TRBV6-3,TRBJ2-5,CASSYSNDGVQYQETQYF,TGTGCCAGCAGTTACTCCAACGACGGGGTACAGTACCAAGAGACCCAGTACTTC
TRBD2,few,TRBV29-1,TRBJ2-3,CSVEGPTSGGGTDTQYF,TGCAGCGTCGAGGGACCGACTAGCGGGGGAGGCACAGATACGCAGTATTTT
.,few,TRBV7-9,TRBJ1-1,CASSLNTPEAFF,TGTGCCAGCAGCTTGAATACCCCTGAAGCTTTCTTT
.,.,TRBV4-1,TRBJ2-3,CASSQEYGSVGGRGVTDTQYF,TGCGCCAGCAGCCAAGAGTATGGCTCCGTTGGAGGTAGGGGAGTCACAGATACGCAGTATTTT
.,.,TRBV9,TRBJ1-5,CASSVVTDTNQPQHF,TGTGCCAGCAGCGTAGTGACGGACACCAATCAGCCCCAGCATTTT
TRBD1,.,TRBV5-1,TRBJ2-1,CASSFLQGALPNNEQFF,TGCGCCAGCAGCTTTTTGCAGGGGGCGCTCCCGAACAATGAGCAGTTCTTC
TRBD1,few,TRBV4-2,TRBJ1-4,CASSPATGGVEKLFF,TGTGCCAGCAGCCCCGCGACAGGGGGTGTGGAAAAACTGTTTTTT
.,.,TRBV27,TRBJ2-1,CASTYLGKNEQFF,TGTGCCAGCACCTATTTAGGGAAAAATGAGCAGTTCTTC
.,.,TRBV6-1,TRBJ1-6,CASSDMDAYDSPLHF,TGTGCCAGCAGCGACATGGACGCATATGATTCACCCCTCCACTTT